The TCR beta chain described here comes from a study of T cells in Graves' hyperthyroidism and ophthalmopathy. Study findings and constraints: Ophthalmopathy was predicted by the model a median of 6.5 months ahead of onset. The authors' 13 V-J model separated ophthalmopathy from stable hyperthyroidism. Most clonotypes that expanded in the thyroid above 0.001 also showed up in blood.

Criteria for exclusion of patients were uncontrolled infection, other autoimmune disease, pregnancy or lactation. The CDR3 is made up of 16 amino acids. The trim removed 4 bases at V and 3 bases at J, leaving 12 bases unmatched. The germline V gene has CDR1 SGHNT and CDR2 YYREEE (reference sequence). This clonotype was counted only a few times. No antigen is known for it. There were TCR beta CDR3 regions amplified from RNA transcripts. Carried out on the TCR CDR3, a first-round RT-PCR used the HTBI primer set. TCRdb ran MiXCR on the multiplex PCR reads and lists one entry per CDR3 protein. The sample holds a few hundred thousand distinct CDR3 sequences, about 46% seen once.

The material sequenced was peripheral blood or thyroid tissue (not recorded which). The genes are TRBV5-4 and TRBJ2-7, with 8 bases that match TRBD2. The TCR was taken from an adult woman with Graves' disease, either hyperthyroidism or ophthalmopathy (not recorded which). CDR3 nucleotides: TGTGCCAGCAGCCCTGGCGCCCAGCGGGGGATCTACGAGCAGTACTTC. Protein: CASSPGAQRGIYEQYF.